This TCR beta chain derives from a study of CD8 T cells in Susac syndrome. CDR3 length: 12 residues. The germline V gene has CDR1 LNHDA and CDR2 SQIVND (reference sequence). Trimming stripped 6 bases from V and 9 bases from J, with 12 bases between. Random hexamers primed reverse transcription of roughly 0.5 to 1 ug RNA. The CDR3 of TCR beta was amplified by immunoSEQ multiplex PCR across 54 Vbeta and 13 Jbeta. TCRdb re-called the immunoSEQ multiplex PCR reads through MiXCR, storing one row per CDR3 protein. Of approximately 190,000 distinct CDR3 sequences in the sample, 90% to 95% were seen once. This TCR derives from a human donor with Susac syndrome. The rearrangement uses TRBV19 and TRBJ1-5; no definite D call. The specimen sequenced was CD4+ T cells from PBMCs. Written as DNA, the CDR3 is TGTGCCAGTAGCGTAGGTCGCTGGCCCCAGCATTTT. Its protein is CASSVGRWPQHF.